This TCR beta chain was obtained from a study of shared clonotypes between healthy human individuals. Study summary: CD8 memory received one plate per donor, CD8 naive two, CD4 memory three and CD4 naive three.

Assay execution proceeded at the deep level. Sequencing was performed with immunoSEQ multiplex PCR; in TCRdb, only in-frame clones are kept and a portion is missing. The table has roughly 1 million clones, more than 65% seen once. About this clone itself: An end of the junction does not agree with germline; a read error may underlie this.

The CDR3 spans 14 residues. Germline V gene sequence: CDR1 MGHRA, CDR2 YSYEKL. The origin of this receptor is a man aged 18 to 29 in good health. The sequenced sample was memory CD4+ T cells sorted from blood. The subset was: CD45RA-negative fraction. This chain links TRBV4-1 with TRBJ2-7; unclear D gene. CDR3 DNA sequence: TGCGCCAGCAGCCAAGGCCCCCTAAACTACGTGCAGTACTTC. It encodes CASSQGPLNYVQYF.